The present T cell receptor (beta chain) was sequenced within a study of blood T cells in healthy people across ages. Of note for this clonotype: Its specificity is unknown.

Findings of the study overall: Naive CD4+ cells and diversity were both higher in long-lived donors than in aged donors. It was held that diversity estimates obtained from one million T cells represented underestimates.

Donors gave roughly 10 milliliters of peripheral blood apiece. Trimming cost V 5 bases and J 4 bases; bases outside gene matches: 9. The CDR3 is 15 residues long. With a J-beta primer mix and a sample-barcoded 5' primer, a second PCR ran 7 to 11 cycles. Template switching added a 12-random-nucleotide identifier to every cDNA molecule. TCRdb reprocessed the 5' RACE reads via MiXCR and lists one record per CDR3 protein. Among about 1.5 million distinct CDR3 sequences listed, around 40% were seen once. The source material was blood. The sequence was collected from a young woman in good health. V and J are TRBV12-3 or TRBV12-4 and TRBJ2-7; 9 bases map to TRBD1. DNA of the CDR3: TGTGCCAGCAGTGAACCGGGACAGGGAGTTTACGAGCAGTACTTC. This codes for CASSEPGQGVYEQYF.